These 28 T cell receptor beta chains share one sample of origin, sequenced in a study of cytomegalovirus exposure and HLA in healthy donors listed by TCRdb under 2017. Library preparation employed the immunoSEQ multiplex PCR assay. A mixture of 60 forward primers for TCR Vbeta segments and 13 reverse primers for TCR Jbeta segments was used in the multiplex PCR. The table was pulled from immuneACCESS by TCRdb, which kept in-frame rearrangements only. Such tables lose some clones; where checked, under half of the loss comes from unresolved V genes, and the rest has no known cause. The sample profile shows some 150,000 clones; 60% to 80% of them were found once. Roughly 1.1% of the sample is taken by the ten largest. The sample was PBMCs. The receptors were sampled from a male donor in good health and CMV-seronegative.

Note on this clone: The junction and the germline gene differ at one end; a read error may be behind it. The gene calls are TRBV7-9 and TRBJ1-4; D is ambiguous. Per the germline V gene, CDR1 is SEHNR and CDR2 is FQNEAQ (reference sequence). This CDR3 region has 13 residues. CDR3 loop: CSSSPASGEKLFF. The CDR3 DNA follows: TGTTCCAGCAGCCCTGCTTCCGGGGAAAAACTGTTTTTT.

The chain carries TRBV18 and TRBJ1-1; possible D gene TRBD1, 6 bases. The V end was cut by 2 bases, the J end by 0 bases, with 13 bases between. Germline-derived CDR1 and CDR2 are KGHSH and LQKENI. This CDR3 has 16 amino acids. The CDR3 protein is CASSPSKGVLNTEAFF. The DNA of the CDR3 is TGTGCCAGCTCACCATCCAAGGGGGTTTTGAACACTGAAGCTTTCTTT.

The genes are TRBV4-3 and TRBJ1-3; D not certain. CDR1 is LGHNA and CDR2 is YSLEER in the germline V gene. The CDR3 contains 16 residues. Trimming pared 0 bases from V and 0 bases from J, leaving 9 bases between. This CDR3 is CASSQDRSSSGNTIYF. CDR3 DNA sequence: TGCGCCAGCAGCCAAGATCGAAGCTCCTCTGGAAACACCATATATTTT.

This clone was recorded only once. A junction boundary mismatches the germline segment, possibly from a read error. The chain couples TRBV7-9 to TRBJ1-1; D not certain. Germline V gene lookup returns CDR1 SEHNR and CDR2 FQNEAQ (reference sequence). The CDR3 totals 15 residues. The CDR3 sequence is CSSSLFGSLNTEAFF. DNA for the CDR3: TGTTCCAGCAGCTTATTCGGGTCACTGAACACTGAAGCTTTCTTT.

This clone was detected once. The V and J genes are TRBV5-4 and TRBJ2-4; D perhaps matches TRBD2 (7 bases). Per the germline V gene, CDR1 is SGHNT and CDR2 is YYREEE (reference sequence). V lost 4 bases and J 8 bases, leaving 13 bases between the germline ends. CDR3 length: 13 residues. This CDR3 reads CASSGGGRDIQYF. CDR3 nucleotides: TGTGCCAGCAGCGGGGGGGGGCGGGACATTCAGTACTTC.

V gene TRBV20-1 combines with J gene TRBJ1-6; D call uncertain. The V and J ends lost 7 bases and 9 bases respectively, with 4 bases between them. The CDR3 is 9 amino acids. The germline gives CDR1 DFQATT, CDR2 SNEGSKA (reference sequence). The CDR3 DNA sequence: TGCAGTGACTCTTCACCCCTCCACTTT. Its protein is CSDSSPLHF.

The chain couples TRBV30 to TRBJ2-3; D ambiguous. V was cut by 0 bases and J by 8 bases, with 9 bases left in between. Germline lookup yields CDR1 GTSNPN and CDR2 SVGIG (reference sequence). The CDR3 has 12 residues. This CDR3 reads CAWSVHEITQYF. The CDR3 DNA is TGTGCCTGGAGTGTACATGAAATTACGCAGTATTTT.

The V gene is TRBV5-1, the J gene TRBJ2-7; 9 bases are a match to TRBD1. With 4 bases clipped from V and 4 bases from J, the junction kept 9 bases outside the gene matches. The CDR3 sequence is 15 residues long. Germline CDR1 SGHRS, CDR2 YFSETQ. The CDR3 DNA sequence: TGCGCCAGCAGCCTCACAGGGGGCGCAGGGTACGAGCAGTACTTC. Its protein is CASSLTGGAGYEQYF.

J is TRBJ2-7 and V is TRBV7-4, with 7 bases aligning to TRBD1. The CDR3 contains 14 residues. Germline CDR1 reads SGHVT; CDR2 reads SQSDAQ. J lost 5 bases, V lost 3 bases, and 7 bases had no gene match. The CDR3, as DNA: TGTGCCAGCAGCTTGGTCACAGGGGACCACGAGCAGTACTTC. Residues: CASSLVTGDHEQYF.

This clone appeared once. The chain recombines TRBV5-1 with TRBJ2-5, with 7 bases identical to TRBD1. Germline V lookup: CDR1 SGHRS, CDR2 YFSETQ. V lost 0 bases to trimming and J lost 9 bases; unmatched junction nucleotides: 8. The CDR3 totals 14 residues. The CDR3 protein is CASSLGAGGAAQYF. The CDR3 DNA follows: TGCGCCAGCAGCTTGGGGGCAGGGGGTGCGGCCCAGTACTTC. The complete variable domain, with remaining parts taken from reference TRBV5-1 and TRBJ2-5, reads KAGVTQTPRYLIKTRGQQVTLSCSPISGHRSVSWYQQTPGQGLQFLFEYFSETQRNKGNFPGRFSGRQFSNSRSEMNVSTLELGDSALYLCASSLGAGGAAQYFGPGTRLLVL.

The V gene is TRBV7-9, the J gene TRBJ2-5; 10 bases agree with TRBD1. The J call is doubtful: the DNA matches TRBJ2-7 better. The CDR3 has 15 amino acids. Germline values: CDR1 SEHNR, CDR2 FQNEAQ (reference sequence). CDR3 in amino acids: CASSPPDRGWYEQYF. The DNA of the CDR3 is TGTGCCAGCAGCCCCCCGGACAGGGGGTGGTACGAGCAGTACTTC.

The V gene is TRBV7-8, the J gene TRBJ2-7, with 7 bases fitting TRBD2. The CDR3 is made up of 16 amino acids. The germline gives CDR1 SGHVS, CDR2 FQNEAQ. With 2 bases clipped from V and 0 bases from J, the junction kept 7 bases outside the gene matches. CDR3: CASSLLAGVISYEQYF. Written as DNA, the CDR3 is TGTGCCAGCAGCTTACTGGCGGGGGTAATCTCCTACGAGCAGTACTTC. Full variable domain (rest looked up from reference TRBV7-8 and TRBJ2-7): GAGVSQSPRYKVAKRGQDVALRCDPISGHVSLFWYQQALGQGPEFLTYFQNEAQLDKSGLPSDRFFAERPEGSVSTLKIQRTQQEDSAVYLCASSLLAGVISYEQYFGPGTRLTVT.

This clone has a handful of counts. CDR3 DNA sequence: TGTGCCAGCAGCCCACAAGCAGGGTTAGACACTGAAGCTTTCTTT. Translation: CASSPQAGLDTEAFF. This rearrangement joins TRBV7-3 to TRBJ1-1, with D tentatively TRBD1 (5 bases). V was pared by 5 bases and J by 3 bases, with 16 bases between. Germline-derived CDR1 and CDR2 are SGHTA and FQGTGA. The CDR3 covers 15 residues.

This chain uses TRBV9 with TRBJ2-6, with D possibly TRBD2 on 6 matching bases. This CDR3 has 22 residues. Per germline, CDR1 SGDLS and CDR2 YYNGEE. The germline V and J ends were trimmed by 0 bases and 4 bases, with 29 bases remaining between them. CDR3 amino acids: CASSVVGSTRDFSPPGANVLTF. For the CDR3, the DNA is TGTGCCAGCAGCGTAGTCGGGAGCACACGGGACTTCTCGCCCCCGGGGGCCAACGTCCTGACTTTC. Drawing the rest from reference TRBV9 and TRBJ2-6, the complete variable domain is DSGVTQTPKHLITATGQRVTLRCSPRSGDLSVYWYQQSLDQGLQFLIQYYNGEERAKGNILERFSAQQFPDLHSELNLSSLELGDSALYFCASSVVGSTRDFSPPGANVLTFGAGSRLTVL.

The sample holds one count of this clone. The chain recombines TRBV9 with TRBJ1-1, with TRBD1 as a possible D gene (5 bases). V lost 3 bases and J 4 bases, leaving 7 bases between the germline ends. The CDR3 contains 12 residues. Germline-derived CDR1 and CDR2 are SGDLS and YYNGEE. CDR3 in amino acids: CASSGQGTEAFF. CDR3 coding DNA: TGTGCCAGCAGCGGGCAGGGCACTGAAGCTTTCTTT.

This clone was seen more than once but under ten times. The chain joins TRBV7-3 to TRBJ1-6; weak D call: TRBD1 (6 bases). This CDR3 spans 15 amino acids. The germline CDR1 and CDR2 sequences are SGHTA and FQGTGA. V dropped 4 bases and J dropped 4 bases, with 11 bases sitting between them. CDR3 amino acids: CASSSGTFYNSPLHF. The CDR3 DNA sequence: TGTGCCAGCAGCTCAGGGACATTTTATAATTCACCCCTCCACTTT.

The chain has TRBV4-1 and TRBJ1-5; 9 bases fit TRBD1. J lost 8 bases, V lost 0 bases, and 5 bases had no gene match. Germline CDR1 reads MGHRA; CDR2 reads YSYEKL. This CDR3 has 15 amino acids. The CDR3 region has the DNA TGCGCCAGCAGCCAAGATTCCGACAGGGGGAAGCCCCAGCATTTT. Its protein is CASSQDSDRGKPQHF.

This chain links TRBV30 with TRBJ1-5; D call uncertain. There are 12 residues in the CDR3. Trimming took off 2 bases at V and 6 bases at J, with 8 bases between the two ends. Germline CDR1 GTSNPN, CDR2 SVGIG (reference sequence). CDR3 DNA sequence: TGTGCCTGGAGTCGTACTTCTCAGCCCCAGCATTTT. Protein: CAWSRTSQPQHF.

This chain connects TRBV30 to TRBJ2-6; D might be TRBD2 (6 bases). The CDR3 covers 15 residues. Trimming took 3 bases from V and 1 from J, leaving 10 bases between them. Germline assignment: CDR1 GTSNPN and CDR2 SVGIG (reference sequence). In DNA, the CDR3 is TGTGCCTGGAGCCTTGGGACTTCTGGGGCCAACGTCCTGACTTTC. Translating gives CAWSLGTSGANVLTF. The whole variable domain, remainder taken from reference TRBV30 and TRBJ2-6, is SQTIHQWPATLVQPVGSPLSLECTVEGTSNPNLYWYRQAAGRGLQLLFYSVGIGQISSEVPQNLSASRPQDRQFILSSKKLLLSDSGFYLCAWSLGTSGANVLTFGAGSRLTVL.

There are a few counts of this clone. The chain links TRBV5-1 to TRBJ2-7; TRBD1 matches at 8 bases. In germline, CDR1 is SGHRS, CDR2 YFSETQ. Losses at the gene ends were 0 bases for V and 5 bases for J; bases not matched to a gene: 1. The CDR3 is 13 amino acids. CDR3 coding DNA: TGCGCCAGCAGCTTGGCAGGGGGCCACGAGCAGTACTTC. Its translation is CASSLAGGHEQYF.

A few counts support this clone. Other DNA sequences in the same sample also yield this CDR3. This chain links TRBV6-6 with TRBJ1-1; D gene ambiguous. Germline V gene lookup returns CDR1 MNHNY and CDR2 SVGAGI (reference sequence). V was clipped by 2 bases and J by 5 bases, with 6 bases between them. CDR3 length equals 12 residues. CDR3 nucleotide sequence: TGTGCCAGCAGTTACGGCGGGACTGAAGCTTTCTTT. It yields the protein CASSYGGTEAFF.

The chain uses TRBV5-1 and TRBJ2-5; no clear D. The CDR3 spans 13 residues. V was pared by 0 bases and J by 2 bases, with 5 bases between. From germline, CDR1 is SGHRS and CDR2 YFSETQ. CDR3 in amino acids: CASSLAPQETQYF. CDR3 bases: TGCGCCAGCAGCTTGGCCCCGCAAGAGACCCAGTACTTC. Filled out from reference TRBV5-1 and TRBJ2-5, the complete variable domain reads KAGVTQTPRYLIKTRGQQVTLSCSPISGHRSVSWYQQTPGQGLQFLFEYFSETQRNKGNFPGRFSGRQFSNSRSEMNVSTLELGDSALYLCASSLAPQETQYFGPGTRLLVL.

The DNA for the CDR3 is TGTGCCAGCAGCTTGGGAGGCGGCACAGATACGCAGTATTTT. Translated, it gives CASSLGGGTDTQYF. J is TRBJ2-3 and V is TRBV5-6, with D hard to call. Germline CDR1 is SGHDT and CDR2 is YYEEEE. CDR3 length: 14 residues. Trimming pared 0 bases from V and 1 base from J, leaving 6 bases between.

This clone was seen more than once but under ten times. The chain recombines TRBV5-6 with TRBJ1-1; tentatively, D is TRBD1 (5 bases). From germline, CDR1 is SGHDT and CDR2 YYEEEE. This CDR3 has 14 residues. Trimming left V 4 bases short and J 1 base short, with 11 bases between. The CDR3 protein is CASSGTQGNTEAFF. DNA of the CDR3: TGTGCCAGCAGCGGCACCCAGGGGAACACTGAAGCTTTCTTT.

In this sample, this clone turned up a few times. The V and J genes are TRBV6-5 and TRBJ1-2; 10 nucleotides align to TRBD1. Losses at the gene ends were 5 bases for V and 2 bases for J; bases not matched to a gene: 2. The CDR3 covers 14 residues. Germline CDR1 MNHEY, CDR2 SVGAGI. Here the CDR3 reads CASSGTGANYGYTF. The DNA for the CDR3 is TGTGCCAGCAGTGGGACAGGGGCAAACTATGGCTACACCTTC.

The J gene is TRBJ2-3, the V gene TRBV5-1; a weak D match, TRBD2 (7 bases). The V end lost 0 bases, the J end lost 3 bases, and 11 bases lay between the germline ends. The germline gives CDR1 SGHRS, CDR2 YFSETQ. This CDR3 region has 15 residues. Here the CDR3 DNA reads TGCGCCAGCAGCTTGGCTGGGGGGGCAACAGATACGCAGTATTTT. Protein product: CASSLAGGATDTQYF.

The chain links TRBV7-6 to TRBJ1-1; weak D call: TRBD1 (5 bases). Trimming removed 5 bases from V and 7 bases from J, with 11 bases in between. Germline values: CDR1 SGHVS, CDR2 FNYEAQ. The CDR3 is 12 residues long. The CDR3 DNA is TGTGCCAGCAGCAACCTTAGGGGTGAAGCTTTCTTT. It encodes CASSNLRGEAFF.

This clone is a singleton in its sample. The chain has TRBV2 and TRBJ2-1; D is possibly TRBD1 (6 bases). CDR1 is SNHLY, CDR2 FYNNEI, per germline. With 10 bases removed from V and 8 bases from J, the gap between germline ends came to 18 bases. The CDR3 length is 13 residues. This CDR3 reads CANGSGTTDEQFF. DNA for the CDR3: TGTGCCAACGGATCCGGGACAACGGATGAGCAGTTCTTC. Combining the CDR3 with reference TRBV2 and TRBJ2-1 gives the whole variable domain EPEVTQTPSHQVTQMGQEVILRCVPISNHLYFYWYRQILGQKVEFLVSFYNNEISEKSEIFDDQFSVERPDGSNFTLKIRSTKLEDSAMYFCANGSGTTDEQFFGPGTRLTVL.